A single count supports the clone carrying this T cell receptor (beta chain). Its antigen is not known. This entry comes from a study of CD8+ T cells in alopecia areata. Germline CDR1 and CDR2: MGHDK and SYGVNS. Trimming stripped 5 bases from V and 1 base from J, with 12 bases between. The length of the CDR3 is 14 residues. General study results and limits: Greater clonality was observed in lesional scalp samples, especially alopecia totalis/universalis, versus normal scalp. Scalp sample sequencing also detects resident alphabeta T cells of normal skin. Scalp and blood retained many expanded lesional clones during tofacitinib.

Sample treatment: oral pan-JAK inhibitor, 5-10 mg twice daily. The study team obtained lesional scalp punch biopsies and peripheral blood from alopecia areata patients. RNA, once extracted, was reverse transcribed into cDNA for use as the sequencing template. Clones were read by immunoSEQ multiplex PCR, and TCRdb kept only the in-frame ones, dropping some. The table has fewer than 150,000 clones, roughly 50% seen once; the top ten hold around 30%. This clonotype was obtained from a human donor with alopecia areata. The sequencing used CD8+ T cells sorted from blood, collected at week 4, from a patient treated with tofacitinib. The genes are TRBV25-1 and TRBJ2-7, with D uncertain. The CDR3 coding sequence is TGTGCCAGCAGTCGAGAATTCCGGTCCTACGAGCAGTACTTC. Amino acids: CASSREFRSYEQYF.